The entry that follows covers one TCR beta chain sequence. The sample holds a few counts of this clone. Its recognized antigen is unknown. No much larger clonotype is one base removed from it; base qualities were not supplied. The sample is drawn from a study of blood T cell repertoires in COVID-19 (dated by TCRdb to 2020 to 2022). In terms of the full investigation: Samples covering the acute and convalescent phases of COVID-19 were provided by collaborators in the United States, Italy and Spain. The material from the prospective study consisted of cDNA or gDNA derived from T cells, B-cell-depleted T cells, or PBMCs. Deeply sampled blood TCRbeta repertoires from subjects exposed to, actively infected with, or recovered from COVID-19 were included in the dataset. The repertoires were released in a freely available public database meant as a resource for research on the immune response to SARS-CoV-2. Samples came from the ongoing ImmuneRACE study (first 160 participants) plus 1,254 subjects from 6 global collaborators. A de-identified subject ID, COVID-19 status, age in years and sex were almost always included in the sample metadata. Where available, HLA class I and class II types were taken from metadata supplied by the sample provider and were not determined by assay-based typing.

Each collaborating institution followed its own protocols to collect whole blood in K2EDTA tubes. For TCRbeta analysis, collaborators shipped samples in one of three forms: frozen whole blood, isolated PBMCs, or DNA extracted from either of those sample types. Overall study results and their limits: Clinical and demographic metadata were provided uncurated, with the amount varying by source and participant.

TCRbeta CDR3 regions were amplified from genomic DNA using the immunoSEQ Assay, a bias-controlled multiplex PCR. Processing in the source paper ran as follows. Nucleated cell counts per sample were estimated from amplification of reference gene primers within the assay. To quantify the absolute abundance of each unique TCRbeta CDR3 rearrangement, sequence reads were collapsed and filtered. For each sample, productive Simpson clonality was calculated as the square root of Simpson's diversity index over productive rearrangements. TCRdb carries this immuneACCESS record with in-frame sequences only. Its versions omit some clonotypes, under half of them owing to an unresolved V gene in the studies checked, with the rest unexplained. The DNA was the basis for D and trimming; V, J and clone size are from that table. Across this sample there are around 170,000 clones, with roughly nine tenths seen only once. Clones ranked in the top ten supply under 3.5% of the sample.

Its CDR3 holds 14 amino acids, cysteine through phenylalanine. The kept DNA is CDR3 alone, 42 bases in frame from the first base. From V the trimming removes 1 base and from J it removes 3 bases, while the gene matches leave 2 bases of the junction unaccounted for. Looking up the germline V gene yields CDR1 SGDLS and CDR2 YYNGEE. Rearrangement joined TRBV9 to TRBJ1-2; TRBD1 lines up with 8 middle nucleotides. The clonotype was recovered from a woman aged 30 to 39 with active or convalescent COVID-19. The sample taken for sequencing was peripheral blood. The CDR3 protein sequence reads: CASSVLDRDYGYTF. Read as DNA, the sequence is TGTGCCAGCAGCGTACTGGACAGGGACTATGGCTACACCTTC.